This T cell receptor beta chain was observed in a study of cytomegalovirus exposure and HLA in healthy donors (dated by TCRdb to the late 2010s). For context, the study as a whole: According to an earlier analysis of a few hundred of the donors, 150 million to 200 million T cells yielded approximately 120 million unique TCR beta sequences and about 280 Gb of sequence data. A later analysis re-examined previously published TCR beta repertoires from about 670 donors and added high-resolution HLA genotyping to investigate patterns of TCR occurrence. The study aimed to test whether cataloging public T cell receptors could reveal signatures of past pathogen exposure. Because of strong linkage in the cohort, five DR-DQ haplotypes were treated as single units for association and clustering. Class I and class II HLA loci were covered by the typing at four-digit resolution. An earlier analysis of roughly 580 of the donors used high-throughput TCR beta sequencing to judge whether each TCR beta V gene segment behaved as functional or pseudogenic. On average, roughly 240,000 unique TCR beta nucleotide sequences were sequenced per donor among a few hundred genotyped donors of the cohort, with 15% to 20% of those sequences being non-productive. Besides the first cohort of roughly 700 subjects, a separate validation cohort made up of some 110 different subjects was used. The later analysis used no new phenotypic data to find candidate immune exposures, relying instead on TCR beta sequences and their occurrence across donors. All discovery cohort repertoires had been generated on a single sequencing platform. A later genetic analysis took genome-wide SNP genotypes for about three fifths of the roughly 670 donors and used that subset as a discovery cohort. Alongside the repertoire data, information on donor age, sex, ethnicity and CMV serostatus was compiled. The number of donors typed differed by locus, with about 620-630 for A, B, C, DRB1 and DQB1, roughly 550 for DQA1, over 600 for DPA1, and around 450 for DPB1. High-throughput TCR immunosequencing, statistical association of individual TCRs with disease status, and machine learning were combined to predict cytomegalovirus infection status. The T cell repertoires of 666 subjects were profiled by immunosequencing and related to cytomegalovirus serostatus. An early release covering just under 650 HLA-typed donors comprised approximately 300 gigabases of sequencing data and tens of millions of unique TCR sequences. The genetic ancestry cluster associated with self-reported Caucasian donors included about 84% of the roughly 400 genotyped donors. General conclusions and limits of the study: Presence/absence analyses assumed roughly uniform sequencing depth across donors, an assumption that may not hold. A later genetic analysis reported fewer N-insertions in productive TCRs among donors in an Asian-associated ancestry cluster than the 666-donor mean. A group of highly shared sequence variants was considered likely to be a technical artifact of the sequencing pipeline. Some IMGT-functional V segments, including TRBV6-2 and TRBV6-3, could not be distinguished by the 87-base-pair reads and were therefore excluded. Because HLA typing was missing for some donors at each locus, association tests included only the typed subset. The classifier was reported to diagnose cytomegalovirus status with high specificity and sensitivity in both the original cohort and the validation cohort. A further reported finding was that TCR beta sequences accurately predicted the HLA-A and HLA-B alleles for most subjects in the first cohort. This cohort had only TCR beta chains sequenced, and the lack of alpha or paired-chain data limited which features could be detected. A later genetic analysis associated a missense DCLRE1C variant with V-gene and J-gene trimming of TCR beta chains, and an independent cohort replicated the association. A few of the identified cytomegalovirus-associated TCR beta chains were confirmed in vitro to be specific for cytomegalovirus antigens. Because counts were too low, 15 to 20 rarely observed V segments, including chromosome 9 orphons, were left out of the earlier analysis of 500 to 750 of the donors. According to a later analysis, parvovirus B19, influenza, CMV and Epstein-Barr virus appeared linked to several top co-occurrence clusters. In the study, around 150 TCR beta chains were listed as associated with cytomegalovirus. In a later analysis, about 16,000 TCR beta sequences were associated with specific HLA alleles at a false discovery rate of 0.05. In a later analysis, HLA-associated TCR beta chains were found to be more clonally expanded and to have lower generation probabilities than equally common non-associated chains. Correlated functional status among segregating V segments might be attributable to linkage disequilibrium, but an unknown experimental factor could not be ruled out. Most TCR sequences were seen in very few donors, while some public TCRs were found in many individuals. The authors suggested that the approach could potentially be extended to other disease states and immunological phenotypes. CMV serostatus was the only immune exposure information available for the cohort. According to a later analysis, TCR association rates differed among HLA loci, with DRB1 alleles showing the most associated TCRs and HLA-C alleles showing the fewest. According to a later analysis, most CMV-associated TCR beta chains appeared to be HLA-restricted, and the HLA associations seemed to be driven largely by CMV exposure. An earlier analysis of 587 of the donors showed that most TCR beta V segments appeared in productive rearrangements either about 87% or about 30% of the time, which broadly matched IMGT annotations. Assigning TCR associations to individual alleles was difficult when HLA alleles, especially DR and DQ, strongly co-occurred.

On this clone itself: It has no known antigen specificity.

From the cysteine up to the phenylalanine, the CDR3 has a length of 18 residues. The retained sequence is limited to the CDR3, 54 bases, with the frame set at the first base. Sequences WNHNN (CDR1) and SYGVQD (CDR2) are obtained from the germline V gene (reference sequence). At the junction V is shortened by 6 bases and J by 6 bases; bases outside the gene matches: 18. The library was prepared using the immunoSEQ multiplex PCR assay. The multiplex PCR relied on a mix of 60 forward primers for TCR Vbeta segments and 13 reverse primers for TCR Jbeta segments. A multiplex PCR assay on genomic DNA amplified the CDR3 region of rearranged TCR beta genes. Amplified TCR beta libraries were sequenced as 87-base-pair reads on the Illumina HiSeq System. Under the source paper's analysis protocol: A later analysis counted 65 million to 90 million unique TCR beta chains across the 500 to 850 repertoires, and roughly 10 million of these chains were shared by at least two donors. Raw reads were error-corrected and collapsed into unique sequences by a nearest-neighbor algorithm in which closely related sequences were merged to remove PCR and sequencing errors. CDR3 sequences were aligned to IMGT reference sequences to assign V, D and J gene segments. For a sequence to be retained, a match of at least six nucleotides to both a V gene segment and a J gene segment was required. Rearrangements were classified as productive when the CDR3 lacked stop codons and remained in frame with V and J, and all other rearrangements were classified as non-productive. Following IMGT convention, CDR3 was defined as the stretch from the second conserved V-encoded cysteine to the conserved J-encoded phenylalanine. Sequences without an unambiguous match to a single V gene segment were excluded from the earlier analysis of about 630 of the donors. An earlier analysis of just under 600 of the donors called V segments functional above 56.7% productive rearrangements and segregating when the between-donor standard deviation exceeded 5%. A statistical classification framework was built to diagnose cytomegalovirus status from the catalog of TCR beta chain sequences. In a later analysis, TCR nucleotide sequences were compared against IMGT/GENE-DB human TR gene sequences so that V and J genes could be assigned. A later analysis assigned CDR3 sequences and most-parsimonious VDJ recombination scenarios with the TCRdist pipeline. A later analysis defined each TCR beta chain by its CDR3 amino acid sequence plus V-gene family, and excluded reads lacking a unique V-gene family. To address suspected cross-contamination and a sequencing artifact, a later analysis removed around 600 highly shared, low-generation-probability nucleotide sequences. In a later analysis, a clonal expansion index was calculated for each public chain from normalized within-repertoire ranks of inferred template counts. In a later analysis, generation probabilities were computed using a VDJ recombination model fitted to out-of-frame rearrangements, and the results were checked against IGoR. Hypergeometric tests were used in a later analysis to score TCR-TCR, TCR-HLA and TCR-CMV co-occurrence, with a repertoire-size bias correction applied to the TCR pairs. False discovery rates were estimated in a later analysis by permuting HLA or CMV assignments 20 times. In a later analysis, co-occurring TCRs were grouped using DBSCAN, and TCRdist sequence similarity was added for clustering within HLA-allele-positive subsets. Co-occurrence clustering excluded repertoires with fewer than 30,000 or more than 120,000 public chains, plus five with anomalous nucleotide sharing. TCRdb mirrors the immuneACCESS table, restricted to in-frame sequences. Some clones are absent from its copies; in checked studies, under half trace to an unresolved V gene, and the reason for the others is unknown. D and trimming were read from the DNA, whereas the V and J calls and clone size are those reported in that table. The data table for this sample lists around 140,000 clones. The top ten clones comprise 0.9% to 1% of the sample.

The cohort comprised some 700 healthy bone marrow donors. At the time of sampling, every cohort member was nominally healthy, though immune exposures that went unrecorded were likely present. The donor tested CMV seronegative and was one of the 352 seronegative cohort members. A peripheral blood sample was provided by each donor, and peripheral blood mononuclear cells were used for TCR beta sequencing. Genomic DNA was extracted from the blood cell samples with the Qiagen DNeasy Blood Extraction Kit. The chain links TRBV10-1 with TRBJ2-2, with 8 junctional bases fitting TRBD1. Sequencing input: PBMCs. This clonotype was sampled from a male donor in good health and CMV-seronegative. CDR3 protein: CASRVPARGPPGAGELFF. The nucleotide sequence is given as TGCGCCAGCAGGGTCCCTGCCAGGGGGCCCCCAGGGGCCGGGGAGCTGTTTTTT.